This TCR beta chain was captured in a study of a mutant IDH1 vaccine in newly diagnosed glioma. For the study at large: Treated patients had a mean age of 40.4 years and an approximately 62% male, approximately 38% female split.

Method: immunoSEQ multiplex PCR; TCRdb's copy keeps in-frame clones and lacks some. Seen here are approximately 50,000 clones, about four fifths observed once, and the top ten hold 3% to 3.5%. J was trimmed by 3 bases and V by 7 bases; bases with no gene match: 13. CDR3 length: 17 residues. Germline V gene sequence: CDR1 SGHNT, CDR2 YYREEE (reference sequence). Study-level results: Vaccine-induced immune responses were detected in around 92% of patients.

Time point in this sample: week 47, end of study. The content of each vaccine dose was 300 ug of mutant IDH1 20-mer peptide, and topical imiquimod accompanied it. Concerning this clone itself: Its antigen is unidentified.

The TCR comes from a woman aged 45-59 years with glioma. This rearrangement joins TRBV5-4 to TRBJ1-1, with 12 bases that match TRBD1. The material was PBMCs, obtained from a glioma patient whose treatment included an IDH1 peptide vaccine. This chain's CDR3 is CASGTGGAIEMDTEAFF. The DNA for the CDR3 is TGTGCCAGCGGGACAGGGGGCGCAATTGAGATGGACACTGAAGCTTTCTTT.